Listed here is a single TCR beta chain. The specificity of this receptor is unknown. Nothing much larger sits one base from this clone, and base qualities are not available. Genomic DNA was isolated from the sorted cells so that the TCRbeta CDR3 region could be sequenced. The immunoSEQ Assay was used to sequence the TCRbeta CDR3 regions. TCRdb stores this immuneACCESS table with in-frame sequences only. Part of the clones is absent; in the studies checked, under half of the shortfall reflects unresolved V genes, and no reason is known for the rest. Across this sample there are around 76,000 clones, with more than 70% seen only once. The top ten clonotypes cover 8% to 10% of the sample. The CDR3 covers 12 residues, taking in both the cysteine and the phenylalanine. Just the 36-base CDR3 DNA is kept, in frame starting at base 1. Relative to germline, V is 5 bases shorter and J is 9 bases shorter, with 11 bases between their ends. From a lookup of the germline V gene, CDR1 and CDR2 are SGHVS and FNYEAQ.

The trial excluded patients who had a history of autoimmune disease or who were on systemic immunosuppression. Peripheral blood for TCR sequencing was drawn from every dose cohort at baseline, at cycle 4 day 1 and at cycle 7 day 1. The samples were taken from a phase I, first-in-human, multicenter, open-label dose-escalation trial of ivuxolimab. Adults with locally advanced or metastatic melanoma, renal cell carcinoma, hepatocellular carcinoma or head and neck squamous cell carcinoma were enrolled in the trial. Before TCR sequencing, CD4+ T cells and CD8+ T cells from peripheral blood were sorted into separate populations. The data derive from a study of OX40 agonist ivuxolimab in advanced cancers. In the study overall: Ivuxolimab, which targeted the costimulatory receptor OX40 (CD134), was an agonistic, fully human IgG2 monoclonal antibody. Intravenous ivuxolimab was administered to patients every 2 weeks at six dose levels: 0.01, 0.1, 0.3, 1.5, 3 and 10 mg/kg. Of the 52 patients in dose escalation, some 20 had hepatocellular carcinoma, about 15 had melanoma, 9 had renal cell carcinoma and 9 had head and neck cancer. A male proportion of roughly 85% and a mean age of approximately 55 years, ranging from 23 to 79, were recorded for the dose-escalation cohort. Patients were allowed to have had prior anti-PD-1, anti-PD-L1 or anti-CTLA-4 therapy, and 40% of the dose-escalation patients had been treated with checkpoint inhibitors. Partial responses were achieved by three dose-escalation patients, of whom one had hepatocellular carcinoma and two had cutaneous melanoma. The purpose of peripheral TCRbeta sequencing was to test whether ivuxolimab changed TCR sequence diversity and led to clonal T-cell expansion. The paper describes the monotherapy dose-escalation part (N ≈ 49 patients) of the phase I trial of ivuxolimab. The paper's findings and limits, for the study overall: After ivuxolimab, more expanded clones were found on average in CD8+ T cells than in CD4+ T cells. In the 0.1-3.0 mg/kg groups, partial responders were among the patients with the lowest normalized peripheral clonal expansion, particularly in CD8+ T cells. Low levels of normalized T-cell clonal expansion were also seen in some nonresponding patients. The antigen specificity of the clonally expanded peripheral T cells was not determined. At doses from 0.1 to 3.0 mg/kg, clonal expansion was seen in both CD4+ and CD8+ blood T cells between baseline and week 6.

This material consisted of CD4+ or CD8+ T cells sorted from blood, taken in a trial of the OX40 agonist ivuxolimab. The chain is encoded by TRBV7-6 joined to TRBJ1-3; confidence is insufficient to name the D gene. This sequence originates from an adult with an advanced solid tumor such as melanoma, head and neck, liver or kidney cancer. CDR3 region: CASSTPFGTIYF. Read as DNA, the sequence is TGTGCCAGCAGCACCCCTTTCGGCACCATATATTTT.